What follows describes a single T cell receptor (beta chain). This table comes from immunoSEQ multiplex PCR, and its TCRdb copy is limited to in-frame clones, with some not included. The sample carries about 36,000 clones, around 80% recorded once. This sample was taken from a study of T cells after posttransplantation cyclophosphamide. Busulfan-fludarabine conditioning, marrow transplant, and cyclophosphamide on days +3 and +4 were administered. The receptor was derived from a female patient aged 35-55 years who received an allogeneic stem cell transplant from a related donor, was CMV-positive, and had no GVHD. A subset of T cells may come from the graft donor. This sample comprised CD4+ T cells sorted from blood, obtained 1903 days after a stem cell transplant with posttransplant cyclophosphamide.

In nucleotides, the CDR3 is TGTGCCAGCAGCTTAAGGCAAAACACTGAAGCTTTCTTT. Translated, it gives CASSLRQNTEAFF. The V call is TRBV7-3, the J call TRBJ1-1, with D hard to call. CDR3 size: 13 residues. V was trimmed by 1 base and J by 2 bases, leaving 5 bases between them. Germline-derived CDR1 and CDR2 are SGHTA and FQGTGA. Variable domain in full (rest from reference TRBV7-3 and TRBJ1-1): GAGVSQTPSNKVTEKGKYVELRCDPISGHTALYWYRQSLGQGPEFLIYFQGTGAADDSGLPNDRFFAVRPEGSVSTLKIQRTERGDSAVYLCASSLRQNTEAFFGQGTRLTVV.